This entry lists 23 T cell receptor beta chains sequenced from one sample in a study of blood T cell repertoires in COVID-19. Data came from immunoSEQ multiplex PCR; TCRdb stores just in-frame clones and leaves some out. The sample has under 300,000 clones, 88% seen once; the top ten hold roughly 2%. Sequences were obtained from peripheral blood. These receptors were taken from a woman aged 40 to 50 who had recovered from COVID-19.

CDR3 DNA sequence: TGTGCCAGTAGCTGGACAGGGGGCTTTAGGGAGACCCAGTACTTC. Translated: CASSWTGGFRETQYF. The chain recombines TRBV19 with TRBJ2-5, with TRBD1 matching 11 bases. After removal of 6 bases from V and 5 bases from J, the junction contained 8 bases not matched to a gene. Germline loops: CDR1 LNHDA, CDR2 SQIVND (reference sequence). The CDR3 has 15 amino acids.

The chain carries TRBV7-9 and TRBJ2-1, with D possibly TRBD1 on 6 matching bases. The ends were cut back, 3 bases at V and 9 bases at J, with 9 bases in the middle. CDR3 length: 12 amino acids. Germline V CDR1 and CDR2: SEHNR, FQNEAQ (reference sequence). As DNA, the CDR3 is TGTGCCAGCAGCTTTTCAGGGGCTGAGCAGTTCTTC. Translation gives CASSFSGAEQFF.

The chain has TRBV28 and TRBJ1-3; D possibly corresponds to TRBD1 (5 bases). The V gene lost 1 base and the J gene lost 2 bases, with 6 bases spanning the gap. Germline V gene lookup returns CDR1 MDHEN and CDR2 SYDVKM. This CDR3 is built from 14 residues. CDR3 DNA sequence: TGTGCCAGCAGTTTATTGGGGCCTGGAAACACCATATATTTT. Translation gives CASSLLGPGNTIYF.

The chain links TRBV7-9 to TRBJ2-2, with 8 bases that match TRBD1. Per germline, CDR1 SEHNR and CDR2 FQNEAQ (reference sequence). This CDR3 spans 16 amino acids. V shed 3 bases, J shed 1 base, and the junction held 4 bases outside the gene matches. CDR3 nucleotides: TGTGCCAGCAGCTTTCTGGACAGGGAGAACACCGGGGAGCTGTTTTTT. It translates to CASSFLDRENTGELFF.

The V call is TRBV4-1, the J call TRBJ2-1; TRBD2 matches 11 bases. V dropped 1 base and J dropped 4; count of bases not matched to a gene: 3. The germline V gene has CDR1 MGHRA and CDR2 YSYEKL. CDR3 length: 16 amino acids. The CDR3 sequence is CASSQASGRSYNEQFF. The DNA of the CDR3 is TGCGCCAGCAGCCAAGCTAGCGGGAGGTCTTACAATGAGCAGTTCTTC.

The chain combines TRBV19 with TRBJ2-4; 11 positions agree with TRBD2. Germline V gene lookup returns CDR1 LNHDA and CDR2 SQIVND (reference sequence). The CDR3 sequence is 14 residues long. The trim removed 7 bases at V and 5 bases at J, leaving 4 bases unmatched. The CDR3 reads CASTGTSGQNIQYF. CDR3 sequence (DNA): TGTGCCAGTACCGGGACTAGCGGCCAAAACATTCAGTACTTC. The full variable domain, in which reference TRBV19 and TRBJ2-4 provide the parts outside the CDR3, is DGGITQSPKYLFRKEGQNVTLSCEQNLNHDAMYWYRQDPGQGLRLIYYSQIVNDFQKGDIAEGYSVSREKKESFPLTVTSAQKNPTAFYLCASTGTSGQNIQYFGAGTRLSVL.

The rearrangement joins TRBV7-8 to TRBJ2-5, with TRBD2 identical over 10 bases. This CDR3 is built from 15 residues. From germline, CDR1 is SGHVS and CDR2 FQNEAQ. With V trimmed by 4 bases and J by 1 base, 3 bases remained unmatched. CDR3 in amino acids: CASSSSGGVQETQYF. DNA for the CDR3: TGTGCCAGCAGCTCTAGCGGGGGTGTCCAAGAGACCCAGTACTTC.

The chain carries TRBV6-5 and TRBJ1-6; unclear D gene. Germline V lookup: CDR1 MNHEY, CDR2 SVGAGI. The CDR3 spans 15 residues. The ends were cut back, 5 bases at V and 9 bases at J, with 17 bases in the middle. CDR3 sequence: CASSKRTWEGSPLHF. DNA for the CDR3: TGTGCCAGCAGTAAGCGGACGTGGGAGGGTTCACCCCTCCACTTT.

The J gene is TRBJ2-6, the V gene TRBV4-2, with a weak D call TRBD2 (5 bases). This CDR3 is built from 16 residues. The V end lost 0 bases, the J end lost 1 base, and 7 bases lay between the germline ends. Germline-derived CDR1 and CDR2 are LGHNA and YNFKEQ. The CDR3 bases are TGTGCCAGCAGCCAAGAGGGAGTATCTGGGGCCAACGTCCTGACTTTC. Encoded protein: CASSQEGVSGANVLTF.

This clone was seen just once. The J gene is TRBJ1-5, the V gene TRBV12-3 or TRBV12-4; no clear D. V gave up 4 bases and J gave up 4 bases, with 5 bases separating them. This CDR3 is built from 12 residues. CDR3: CASSSGNQPQHF. The CDR3 DNA reads TGTGCCAGCAGTTCGGGTAATCAGCCCCAGCATTTT.

About this clone: This same CDR3 is encoded by further DNA sequences in the sample. This chain joins TRBV7-9 and TRBJ1-1; D unresolved. V gave up 2 bases and J gave up 2 bases, with 6 bases separating them. Germline V gives CDR1 SEHNR, CDR2 FQNEAQ (reference sequence). This CDR3 spans 13 amino acids. The CDR3 sequence: CASSLTVNTEAFF. The CDR3 region has the DNA TGTGCCAGCAGCTTAACAGTCAACACTGAAGCTTTCTTT.

The chain carries TRBV7-2 and TRBJ2-1; D possibly corresponds to TRBD2 (5 bases). V dropped 4 bases and J dropped 4 bases, with 11 bases sitting between them. The CDR3 extends over 14 amino acids. Germline V gene data show CDR1 as SGHTA and CDR2 as FQGNSA. This chain's CDR3 is CASSSAEGYNEQFF. The CDR3 nucleotides read TGTGCCAGCAGCTCAGCTGAGGGATACAATGAGCAGTTCTTC.

The chain joins TRBV11-3 to TRBJ2-2; D gene uncertain. From germline, CDR1 is SGHNT and CDR2 YENEEA. V was shortened by 5 bases and J by 4 bases, with 14 bases between the two germline ends. This CDR3 has 15 amino acids. The CDR3 sequence: CASSESLPGTGELFF. CDR3 bases: TGTGCCAGCAGCGAGAGCCTCCCAGGCACCGGGGAGCTGTTTTTT.

The chain employs TRBV7-2 and TRBJ1-1; D call uncertain. This CDR3 region has 14 residues. V dropped 8 bases and J dropped 5 bases, with 18 bases sitting between them. In germline, CDR1 is SGHTA, CDR2 FQGNSA. CDR3 protein: CASALSAGSTEAFF. CDR3 sequence (DNA): TGTGCCAGCGCCTTGTCGGCAGGTTCGACTGAAGCTTTCTTT. Supplemented by reference TRBV7-2 and TRBJ1-1, the full variable domain reads GAGVSQSPSNKVTEKGKDVELRCDPISGHTALYWYRQSLGQGLEFLIYFQGNSAPDKSGLPSDRFSAERTGGSVSTLTIQRTQQEDSAVYLCASALSAGSTEAFFGQGTRLTVV.

The chain couples TRBV28 to TRBJ2-4, with 9 bases that match TRBD1. Per germline, CDR1 MDHEN and CDR2 SYDVKM. The CDR3 covers 16 residues. After removal of 5 bases from V and 5 bases from J, the junction contained 10 bases not matched to a gene. The DNA of the CDR3 is TGTGCCAGCAGTCGCCCGGGACAGGGAGTTGAAAACATTCAGTACTTC. It encodes CASSRPGQGVENIQYF.

This rearrangement joins TRBV27 to TRBJ2-6, with 8 bases matching TRBD1. The CDR3 is 15 amino acids. Germline assignment: CDR1 MNHEY and CDR2 SMNVEV (reference sequence). The V gene end was trimmed by 3 bases and the J gene end by 6 bases; junction bases not matched to a gene: 4. CDR3 DNA: TGTGCCAGCAGTTTCCAGGGGGCTACGGCCAACGTCCTGACTTTC. Residues: CASSFQGATANVLTF.

The V call is TRBV28, the J call TRBJ2-5; 7 nucleotides line up with TRBD1. CDR3 length: 13 residues. Germline lookup yields CDR1 MDHEN and CDR2 SYDVKM. V was clipped by 5 bases and J by 2 bases; unmatched bases: 2. The CDR3 DNA is TGTGCCAGCAGTAGACAGGGACAAGAGACCCAGTACTTC. Its translation is CASSRQGQETQYF.

V usage is TRBV28 and J usage is TRBJ1-2; the D is unclear. This CDR3 is built from 11 residues. Germline-derived CDR1 and CDR2 are MDHEN and SYDVKM. Trimming removed 5 bases from V and 8 bases from J, with 9 bases in between. Here the CDR3 reads CASSGEEGYTF. CDR3 nucleotide sequence: TGTGCCAGCAGTGGAGAGGAGGGCTACACCTTC.

The V call is TRBV29-1, the J call TRBJ2-4; possibly TRBD2 for D (5 bases). Germline V gene sequence: CDR1 SQVTM, CDR2 ANQGSEA. V was trimmed by 7 bases and J by 13 bases, leaving 14 bases between them. This CDR3 comprises 10 residues. The CDR3: CSGWGDAQYF. CDR3 coding DNA: TGCAGCGGCTGGGGAGACGCGCAGTACTTC.

The rearrangement joins TRBV5-1 to TRBJ2-1, with 14 bases identical to TRBD2. Germline CDR1 is SGHRS and CDR2 is YFSETQ. The J segment lost 9 bases and the V segment lost 0 bases, leaving 5 bases of the junction unmatched. The length of the CDR3 is 16 residues. DNA of the CDR3: TGCGCCAGCAGCTTGGGGGGACTAGCGGGAGATATTGAGCAGTTCTTC. It is translated as CASSLGGLAGDIEQFF.

The J gene is TRBJ2-3, the V gene TRBV19; 12 positions agree with TRBD2. J was trimmed by 6 bases and V by 5 bases; bases with no gene match: 9. Germline loops: CDR1 LNHDA, CDR2 SQIVND (reference sequence). The CDR3 is 16 amino acids. CDR3 in DNA: TGTGCCAGTAGTTTCCGACTAGCGGGAGACCTCGATACGCAGTATTTT. Protein product: CASSFRLAGDLDTQYF.

The gene calls are TRBV3-1 (or the pseudogene TRBV3-2) and TRBJ2-1; 9 bases are a match to TRBD2. The CDR3 is 16 residues long. Trimming cost V 4 bases and J 2 bases; bases outside gene matches: 6. Germline loops: CDR1 LGHDT, CDR2 YNNKEL (reference sequence). CDR3 nucleotides: TGTGCCAGCAGCCCCCGACTAGCGGCAACCTACAATGAGCAGTTCTTC. Encoded protein: CASSPRLAATYNEQFF.

This sequence joins TRBV7-2 and TRBJ1-2; D is uncertain. The CDR3 runs 12 residues. Germline V gives CDR1 SGHTA, CDR2 FQGNSA. V was clipped by 8 bases and J by 1 base, with 8 bases between them. The CDR3 region is CASQRFNYGYTF. CDR3 DNA: TGTGCCAGCCAACGGTTTAACTATGGCTACACCTTC.